This TCR beta chain originates from a study of T-cell reconstitution after alpha-beta-depleted transplantation in children (dated by TCRdb to the mid-2010s). Regarding the research as a whole: Using TCR repertoire profiling, the study quantitatively followed how T-cell immune reconstitution unfolded in children after TCRalphabeta/CD19-depleted allogeneic hematopoietic cell transplantation. Overall results and qualifications from the work: Over subsequent months, a decline in hyperexpanded clone frequencies was noted, and after one year, T-cell counts and TCRbeta diversity were mostly ascribed to newly produced T cells. In some patients, high TCRbeta diversity at day 60 was attributed to recipient T cells and intrathymic progenitors that had survived conditioning. Apparently early alphabetaT-cell count recovery about two months after transplant reportedly relied on only several hundred rapidly expanded clones derived from non-depleted graft cells.

There are many counts of this clonotype. Its antigen has not been determined. No base-level quality is on record; no much larger clone is a single base apart. Library preparation employed PCR. Reads for this sample came from an Illumina HiSeq 2500. To normalize quantification of the TCRbeta repertoire, the TCR libraries were built with molecular barcoding that relied on unique molecular identifiers. TCRdb applied fastp at Q25 and MiXCR to the public reads, then kept only in-frame beta chains. Rows are unified per CDR3 protein, each entry keeping the most common DNA and genes. The sample contains approximately 150,000 distinct CDR3 sequences, about 8.8% of them found a single time. Around a sixth of the sample belongs to the ten largest clones. The CDR3 contains 15 residues, cysteine and phenylalanine counted. CDR3 DNA only is kept here, 45 bases in frame from base 1. CDR1 is given as DFQATT and CDR2 as SNEGSKA, both from the germline V gene (reference sequence). A distance of 16 bases separates the germline ends of V and J, which lose 0 bases and 6 bases respectively.

The sample's treatment or condition label, decoded: allogeneic hematopoietic cell transplantation with graft depleted of TCRalphabeta T cells and CD19 B cells. Transplant recipients were children who received TCRalphabeta/CD19-depleted allogeneic hematopoietic cell grafts. This receptor was obtained from a female patient younger than 10 who had a stem cell transplant for congenital amegakaryocytic thrombocytopenia, so the T cells may come from the graft donor. This chain joins TRBV20-1 to TRBJ2-3, with TRBD1 perhaps the D gene, on 6 matching bases. This specimen was PBMCs, mostly from graft donor cells, taken 180 days after TCRalphabeta/CD19-depleted stem cell transplant. The CDR3 is CSARDPGVGWDTQYF. The DNA reads as follows: TGCAGTGCTAGAGACCCAGGGGTTGGGTGGGATACGCAGTATTTT.